Below, 24 T cell receptor beta chains from the same sample are listed, as sequenced in a study of metastatic and nonmetastatic thyroid tumors. MiXCR reprocessed the PCR reads for TCRdb. The data contain tens of thousands of clones, approximately 20% of them singletons. Prior to thyroid surgery, none of the patients had received any treatment. The sample consisted of tumor tissue. These receptors all come from a female donor with papillary thyroid cancer or a benign thyroid nodule (not recorded which). Some clones in this sample may be carry-over from other donors' samples.

The chain uses TRBV4-1 and TRBJ2-7, with a weak D call TRBD1 (7 bases). This CDR3 has 17 residues. Trimming shortened V by 4 bases and J by 7 bases, and 26 bases separated the two germline ends. Germline CDR1 is MGHRA and CDR2 is YSYEKL. This chain's CDR3 is CASSPRSGGRFFGEQYF. For the CDR3, the DNA is TGCGCCAGCAGCCCCAGGTCAGGGGGGCGCTTCTTTGGTGAGCAGTACTTC.

This clone has only a few counts. A read error may explain this, as a much larger clone is one base away. The chain carries TRBV15 and TRBJ1-4; no reliable D call. Between the trimmed V and J ends, which lost 1 base and 7 bases, there was a span of 13 bases. Germline assignment: CDR1 LNHNV and CDR2 YYDKDF (reference sequence). The CDR3 consists of 15 residues. The CDR3 here is CATSRAMDVVEKLFF. CDR3 DNA: TGTGCCACCAGCAGAGCCATGGACGTAGTTGAAAAACTGTTTTTT.

A note on this clone: A much larger clonotype is one base distant, so this may be a read error. V gene TRBV29-1 combines with J gene TRBJ2-7, with TRBD2 as a possible D gene (6 bases). Germline assignment: CDR1 SQVTM and CDR2 ANQGSEA. This CDR3 contains 15 residues. V was pared by 5 bases and J by 4 bases, with 21 bases between. CDR3 loop: CSVLGTARDLYEQYF. In DNA form, the CDR3 reads TGCAGCGTTCTTGGTACGGCGCGGGATCTGTACGAGCAGTACTTC.

This clone has ten or more counts. The CDR3 does not close with the conserved phenylalanine or tryptophan, likely indicating a read error. The chain is built from TRBV12-3 or TRBV12-4 and TRBJ2-1, with 13 bases aligning to TRBD2. This CDR3 spans 15 amino acids. The ends lost 5 bases at V and 13 bases at J; junction bases unmatched: 11. As DNA, the CDR3 is TGTGCCAGCAGTCCCACAGGACTAGCGGGAGCCCCACAGTTCCTC. It specifies CASSPTGLAGAPQFL.

This clone was seen at least ten times. The J gene is TRBJ2-1, the V gene TRBV19, with 12 bases identical to TRBD2. The CDR3 runs 18 residues. V lost 7 bases, J lost 0 bases, and 10 bases stayed unmatched. Germline V CDR1 and CDR2: LNHDA, SQIVND (reference sequence). The chain's CDR3 is CASTPRSTSGSSYNEQFF. The CDR3 DNA follows: TGTGCCAGTACTCCGCGGTCGACTAGCGGGAGCTCCTACAATGAGCAGTTCTTC.

This clone turned up a few times. Possible read error: a much larger clone is one base away. Other DNA sequences from this sample encode an identical CDR3 as well. This sequence joins TRBV24-1 and TRBJ2-3, with D possibly matching TRBD2 (6 bases). Per germline, CDR1 KGHDR and CDR2 SFDVKD. This CDR3 is 17 amino acids long. CDR3 loop: CATSDYSLADLTDTQYF. CDR3 sequence (DNA): TGTGCCACCAGTGATTACTCACTAGCAGACCTCACAGATACGCAGTATTTC.

This clone was counted many times. The V call is TRBV2, the J call TRBJ1-5; 7 nucleotides match TRBD1. V dropped 6 bases and J dropped 1; count of bases not matched to a gene: 6. Germline CDR1 and CDR2: SNHLY and FYNNEI. CDR3 length equals 15 residues. The CDR3 bases are TGTGCCAGCAGGAGGGAAGGGGGCAGCAATCAGCCCCAGCATTTT. As protein: CASRREGGSNQPQHF.

This clone occurred once. The J gene is TRBJ2-1, the V gene TRBV5-1; TRBD2 aligns across 7 bases. The CDR3 is made up of 11 amino acids. Germline assignment: CDR1 SGHRS and CDR2 YFSETQ. The CDR3 reads CALAGDNEQFF. CDR3 DNA: TGCGCTCTGGCGGGAGACAATGAGCAGTTCTTC.

This clone was counted many times. The chain recombines TRBV20-1 with TRBJ2-1; TRBD2 is a possible D gene (5 bases). The CDR3 has 13 residues. Trimming took off 7 bases at V and 3 bases at J, with 13 bases between the two ends. Germline V gives CDR1 DFQATT, CDR2 SNEGSKA (reference sequence). This chain's CDR3 is CSGFGGLYNEQFF. The CDR3 region has the DNA TGCAGTGGATTTGGCGGGCTCTACAATGAGCAGTTCTTC.

This clone has ten or more counts. The rearrangement links TRBV25-1 to TRBJ2-5; no firm D call. The germline V gene encodes CDR1 MGHDK and CDR2 SYGVNS. The CDR3 runs to 16 residues. Trimming shortened V by 4 bases and J by 5 bases, and 20 bases separated the two germline ends. CDR3 protein: CASSAPSTLMRETQYF. The CDR3 DNA is TGTGCCAGCAGTGCTCCTTCCACGCTTATGAGGGAGACCCAGTACTTC. The full variable domain, rest sourced from reference TRBV25-1 and TRBJ2-5, is EADIYQTPRYLVIGTGKKITLECSQTMGHDKMYWYQQDPGMELHLIHYSYGVNSTEKGDLSSESTVSRIRTEHFPLTLESARPSHTSQYLCASSAPSTLMRETQYFGPGTRLLVL.

Within the sample, this clone is medium-sized. This chain's CDR3 is CASSQAWGNQPQHF. The CDR3 coding sequence is TGCGCCAGCAGCCAAGCTTGGGGCAATCAGCCCCAGCATTTT. J is TRBJ1-5 and V is TRBV4-1; D unclear. The V end lost 1 base, the J end lost 2 bases, and 6 bases lay between the germline ends. CDR3 size: 14 residues. The germline CDR1 and CDR2 sequences are MGHRA and YSYEKL.

This clone has only a few counts. The rearrangement links TRBV11-1 to TRBJ2-7; TRBD1 matches at 7 bases. The V and J ends lost 5 bases and 2 bases, in that order; junction bases with no gene match: 6. The CDR3 covers 14 residues. Germline V lookup: CDR1 SGHAT, CDR2 FQDESV (reference sequence). The CDR3, as DNA: TGTGCCAGCAGCGTTCGACAGGGAACCTACGAGCAGTACTTC. Its translation: CASSVRQGTYEQYF.

The rearrangement uses TRBV6-1 and TRBJ2-7, with a possible D match to TRBD2 (5 bases). V lost 7 bases to trimming and J lost 0 bases, with 16 bases between them. Germline CDR1 and CDR2: MNHNS and SASEGT. The CDR3 contains 15 residues. The CDR3 is CASIHPAGISYEQYF. The CDR3 region has the DNA TGTGCCAGCATCCACCCGGCGGGCATCTCCTACGAGCAGTACTTC.

This clone was observed at least ten times. This sequence joins TRBV28 and TRBJ1-4; unclear D gene. The germline CDR1 and CDR2 sequences are MDHEN and SYDVKM. This CDR3 is built from 11 residues. Trimming shortened V by 6 bases and J by 4 bases, and 3 bases separated the two germline ends. The CDR3: CASRNNEKLFF. The CDR3 bases are TGTGCCAGCAGGAATAATGAAAAACTGTTTTTT.

This clone has a handful of counts. A much larger clone is a single base away; this may be a read error. The V gene is TRBV24-1, the J gene TRBJ1-4; D ambiguous. The CDR3 consists of 11 residues. The germline CDR1 and CDR2 sequences are KGHDR and SFDVKD. In nucleotides, the CDR3 is TGTGCCACCAGTTCTAATGAAAAACTGGTTTTT. Encoded protein: CATSSNEKLVF.

A word on this clone: This sequence may be a read error, since a much larger clone differs from it by one base. The sample contains more than one DNA sequence encoding this CDR3. The rearrangement joins TRBV6-1 to TRBJ2-4; 7 bases agree with TRBD2. The germline V gene encodes CDR1 MNHNS and CDR2 SASEGT. The CDR3 covers 15 residues. Trimming cost V 6 bases and J 0 bases; bases outside gene matches: 5. CDR3 protein: CASRPSGVAKNIQYF. CDR3 sequence (DNA): TGTGCCAGCAGACCTAGCGGCGTAGCCAAAAACATTCAGTACTTC.

This clone was detected ten times or more. V is TRBV18 and J is TRBJ1-2; no firm D call. CDR1 is KGHSH and CDR2 is LQKENI in the germline V gene. This CDR3 is 12 amino acids long. V lost 2 bases, J lost 2 bases, and 3 bases lay in between. CDR3 nucleotides: TGTGCCAGCTCACCAGGGAACTATGGCTACACCTTC. This translates into CASSPGNYGYTF.

The chain employs TRBV28 and TRBJ2-1; D may be TRBD1 (6 bases). The germline V gene encodes CDR1 MDHEN and CDR2 SYDVKM. V was trimmed by 7 bases and J by 0 bases, leaving 16 bases between them. The CDR3 contains 16 residues. CDR3 in amino acids: CASTELEDSSYNEQFF. For the CDR3, the DNA is TGTGCCAGCACCGAACTCGAGGACAGCTCCTACAATGAGCAGTTCTTC.

This clone occurred many times. This chain links TRBV28 with TRBJ2-7, with TRBD2 matching 14 bases. Looked up from germline, CDR1 is MDHEN and CDR2 is SYDVKM. V gave up 6 bases and J gave up 12 bases; unmatched junction bases: 13. The CDR3 totals 15 residues. CDR3 sequence reads: CASSGTGTSGSFLYF. Here the CDR3 DNA reads TGTGCCAGCAGCGGTACCGGGACTAGCGGGAGTTTTTTGTACTTC.

The V gene is TRBV6-1, the J gene TRBJ2-2; D not resolved. Per germline, CDR1 MNHNS and CDR2 SASEGT. The CDR3 sequence is 13 residues long. V lost 6 bases and J 2 bases, leaving 7 bases between the germline ends. The CDR3 region has the DNA TGTGCCAGCAGCGAGATAAACACCGGGGAGCTGTTTTTT. Its translation is CASSEINTGELFF.

Concerning this clone: A much larger clone sits a single nucleotide away, making a read error possible. The J gene is TRBJ2-3, the V gene TRBV11-3; tentative D call: TRBD1 (6 bases). In germline, CDR1 is SGHNT, CDR2 YENEEA. The CDR3 has 12 amino acids. The V gene lost 5 bases and the J gene lost 6 bases, with 9 bases spanning the gap. CDR3 bases: TGTGCCAGCAGCCGACAGGTGGATACGCAGTATTTT. Protein sequence: CASSRQVDTQYF.

J is TRBJ2-7 and V is TRBV6-1; 10 positions agree with TRBD2. V trimming: 6 bases; J trimming: 4 bases; junction bases outside the gene matches: 6. The CDR3 runs to 14 residues. Looked up from germline, CDR1 is MNHNS and CDR2 is SASEGT. CDR3 nucleotide sequence: TGTGCCAGCAGCGTAGCTAGCGGGAGTTACGAGCAGTACTTC. Translating it yields CASSVASGSYEQYF.

This clone was counted many times. The chain combines TRBV19 with TRBJ2-2, with D perhaps matching TRBD1 (6 bases). V lost 4 bases, J lost 3 bases, and 24 bases lay in between. CDR1 LNHDA and CDR2 SQIVND come from the germline V gene (reference sequence). The CDR3 length is 19 residues. The CDR3 nucleotides read TGTGCCAGTAGTAAGAGGGCCAGGGGCGTGCGAAGGGACACCGGGGAGCTGTTTTTT. Protein sequence: CASSKRARGVRRDTGELFF.

This clone showed up many times. The rearrangement joins TRBV29-1 to TRBJ2-2, with D tentatively TRBD2 (7 bases). Trimming took off 4 bases at V and 0 bases at J, with 12 bases between the two ends. CDR1 and CDR2 (germline): SQVTM, ANQGSEA. There are 15 residues in the CDR3. CDR3 nucleotides: TGCAGCGTTGTGGCGGGGGCGACGAACACCGGGGAGCTGTTTTTT. Protein: CSVVAGATNTGELFF.